This TCR beta chain came from a study of blood T cells in healthy people across ages. A second PCR, run for roughly 6 to 11 cycles, used a sample-barcoded 5' primer plus a J-beta primer mix. TCRdb re-analysed the 5' RACE reads in MiXCR, keeping a single row per CDR3 protein. The sample comprises around 1,800,000 distinct CDR3 sequences, roughly two fifths of which are singletons, and approximately 22% rests with the top ten. CDR3 size: 17 residues. Per the germline V gene, CDR1 is SEHNR and CDR2 is FQNEAQ (reference sequence). Trimming cost V 3 bases and J 0 bases, with 17 bases left between them. The clonotype was recovered from a human donor in good health. The sample was blood. The chain employs TRBV7-9 and TRBJ1-1, with a weak D call TRBD1 (5 bases). This CDR3 reads CASSFPQGEGMNTEAFF. CDR3 DNA: TGTGCCAGCAGCTTCCCACAAGGGGAAGGTATGAACACTGAAGCTTTCTTT. Looking up the rest from reference TRBV7-9 and TRBJ1-1 gives the full variable domain: DTGVSQNPRHKITKRGQNVTFRCDPISEHNRLYWYRQTLGQGPEFLTYFQNEAQLEKSRLLSDRFSAERPKGSFSTLEIQRTEQGDSAMYLCASSFPQGEGMNTEAFFGQGTRLTVV.